This T cell receptor (beta chain) comes out of a study of blood T cell repertoires in COVID-19 (dated by TCRdb to 2018 to 2021). In terms of the full investigation: Collaborator samples came from the United States, Italy and Spain and covered acute and convalescent phases of COVID-19. The repertoires were released in a freely available public database meant as a resource for research on the immune response to SARS-CoV-2. The samples were drawn from the first 160 participants of the ongoing ImmuneRACE study and from under 1,500 subjects provided by 6 global collaborators. The dataset comprised deeply sampled blood TCRbeta repertoires from subjects exposed to, actively infected with, or recovered from COVID-19. Where available, HLA class I and class II types were obtained from metadata supplied by the sample provider rather than from assay-based typing. The material from the prospective study consisted of cDNA or gDNA derived from T cells, B-cell-depleted T cells, or PBMCs. Nearly every sample came with metadata listing a de-identified subject ID, COVID-19 status, age in years and sex. Study-level results and caveats: How much clinical and demographic metadata was included differed by source and by participant, and the metadata was provided uncurated.

At the junction V is shortened by 1 base and J by 4 bases; bases outside the gene matches: 0. Spanning cysteine to phenylalanine, the CDR3 consists of 13 amino acids. The CDR3 DNA has 39 bases and is translated from base 1. TCRbeta CDR3 regions were amplified from genomic DNA using the immunoSEQ Assay, a bias-controlled multiplex PCR. The study's own analysis went as follows. Within the assay, amplification of reference gene primers was used to estimate how many nucleated cells each sample contained. Sequence reads were collapsed and filtered to measure the absolute abundance of every unique TCRbeta CDR3 rearrangement. For each sample, productive Simpson clonality was calculated as the square root of Simpson's diversity index across productive rearrangements. TCRdb took over this immuneACCESS table, retaining in-frame rearrangements with V and J assigned. Such tables are incomplete; in checked studies, under half of the missing clones stem from an unresolved V gene, and the remainder is unexplained. Clone size and V and J calls were adopted from that table, with D and trimming inferred from the DNA. The sample table holds over 150,000 clones, of which approximately 78% were seen once. Roughly 17% of the sample belongs to the ten largest clones.

Participants in the prospective study were enrolled through a virtual design, were aged roughly 18 to 100 years, and lived in 24 United States geographic areas. To assign participants to cohorts, the prospective study relied on clinical history that participants themselves reported in a screening survey and a study questionnaire. Recovered participants in ImmuneRACE Cohort 3 were defined by two consecutive negative NP/OP PCR tests, clearance by a healthcare professional, or resolution of symptoms. In the prospective study, whole blood, serum and a nasopharyngeal or oropharyngeal swab were collected from each participant by mobile phlebotomists. Prospective study participants could optionally give additional blood draws and questionnaires over an approximately two-month period. Blood samples from the prospective study were shipped frozen or at room temperature prior to DNA extraction. Concerning this clone: It has no known antigen specificity. The input lacks base qualities; no much larger clone sits a single base away.

The sequencing sample was made of PBMCs or T cells enriched from blood (not recorded which). The rearrangement combines TRBV12-3 or TRBV12-4 with TRBJ1-1; TRBD1 aligns with 7 central bases. The receptor was isolated from a woman between 45 and 65 years old who had recovered from COVID-19. At the DNA level, the sequence is TGTGCCAGCAGTTTAGGGACAGGCACTGAAGCTTTCTTT. The translation is CASSLGTGTEAFF.